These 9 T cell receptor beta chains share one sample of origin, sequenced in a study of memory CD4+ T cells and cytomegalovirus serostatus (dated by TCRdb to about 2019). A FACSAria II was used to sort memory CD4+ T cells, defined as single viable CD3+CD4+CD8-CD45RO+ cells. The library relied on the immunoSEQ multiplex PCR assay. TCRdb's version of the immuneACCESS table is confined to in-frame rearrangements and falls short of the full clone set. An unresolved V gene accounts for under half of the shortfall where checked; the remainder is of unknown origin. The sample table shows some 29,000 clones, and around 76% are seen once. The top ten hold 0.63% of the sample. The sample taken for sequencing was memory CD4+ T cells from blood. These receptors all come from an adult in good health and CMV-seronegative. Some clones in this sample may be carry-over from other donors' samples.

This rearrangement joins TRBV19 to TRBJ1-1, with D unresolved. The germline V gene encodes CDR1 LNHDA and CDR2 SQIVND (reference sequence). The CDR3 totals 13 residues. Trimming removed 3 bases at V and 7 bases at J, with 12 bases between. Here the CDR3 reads CASSILPSREAFF. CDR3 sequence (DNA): TGTGCCAGTAGTATTCTCCCAAGCCGTGAAGCTTTCTTT.

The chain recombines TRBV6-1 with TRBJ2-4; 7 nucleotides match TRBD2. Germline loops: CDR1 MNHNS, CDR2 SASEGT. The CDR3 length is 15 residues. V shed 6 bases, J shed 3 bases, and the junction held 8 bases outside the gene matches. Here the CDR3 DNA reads TGTGCCAGCAGGTGGGAGGGGATGGGCAAAAACATTCAGTACTTC. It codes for CASRWEGMGKNIQYF.

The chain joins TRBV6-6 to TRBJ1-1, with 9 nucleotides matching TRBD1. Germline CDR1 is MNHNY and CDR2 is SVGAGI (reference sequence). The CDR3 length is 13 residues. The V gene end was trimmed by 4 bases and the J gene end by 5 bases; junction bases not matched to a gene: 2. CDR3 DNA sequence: TGTGCCAGCAGTTGGGACAGGGTGACTGAAGCTTTCTTT. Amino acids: CASSWDRVTEAFF.

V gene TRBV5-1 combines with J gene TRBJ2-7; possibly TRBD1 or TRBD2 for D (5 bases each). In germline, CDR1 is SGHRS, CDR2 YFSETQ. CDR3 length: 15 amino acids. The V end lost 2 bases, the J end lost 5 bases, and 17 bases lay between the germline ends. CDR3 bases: TGCGCCAGCAGCTTTGGTAGGGGAGACTTCAACGAGCAGTACTTC. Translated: CASSFGRGDFNEQYF.

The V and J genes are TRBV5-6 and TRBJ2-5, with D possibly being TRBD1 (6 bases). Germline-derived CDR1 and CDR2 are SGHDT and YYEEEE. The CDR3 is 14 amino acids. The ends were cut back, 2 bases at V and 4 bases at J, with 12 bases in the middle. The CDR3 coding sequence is TGTGCCAGCAGCTTAGGACAGTTCCCAGAGACCCAGTACTTC. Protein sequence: CASSLGQFPETQYF.

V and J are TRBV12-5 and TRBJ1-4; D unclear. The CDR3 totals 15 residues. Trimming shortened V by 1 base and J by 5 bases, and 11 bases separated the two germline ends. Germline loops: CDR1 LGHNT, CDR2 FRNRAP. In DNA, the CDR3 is TGTGCTAGTGGTTTGGGAACGACGGGAAATGAAAAACTGTTTTTT. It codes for CASGLGTTGNEKLFF.

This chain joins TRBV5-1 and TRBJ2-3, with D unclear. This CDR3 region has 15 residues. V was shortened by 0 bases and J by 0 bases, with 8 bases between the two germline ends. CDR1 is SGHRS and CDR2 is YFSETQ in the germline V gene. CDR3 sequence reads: CASSLESLSTDTQYF. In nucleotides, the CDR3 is TGCGCCAGCAGCTTGGAATCCCTTAGCACAGATACGCAGTATTTT.

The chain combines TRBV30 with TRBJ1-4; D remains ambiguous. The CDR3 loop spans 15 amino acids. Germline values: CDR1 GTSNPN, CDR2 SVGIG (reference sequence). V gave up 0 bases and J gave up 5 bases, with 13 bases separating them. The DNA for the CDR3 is TGTGCCTGGAGTGTACTGAGAGGCAGCAATGAAAAACTGTTTTTT. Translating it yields CAWSVLRGSNEKLFF.

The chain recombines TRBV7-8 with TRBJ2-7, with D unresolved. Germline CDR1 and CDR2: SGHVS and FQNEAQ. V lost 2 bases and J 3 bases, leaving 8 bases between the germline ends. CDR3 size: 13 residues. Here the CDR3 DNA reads TGTGCCAGCAGCTTATCTCGTCTCTACGAGCAGTACTTC. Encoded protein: CASSLSRLYEQYF.